The source of this TCR beta chain is a study of cytomegalovirus exposure and HLA in healthy donors. In germline, CDR1 is MDHEN, CDR2 SYDVKM. Trimming at V came to 7 bases and at J to 1 base, leaving 11 bases not matched to a gene. This CDR3 is 16 amino acids long. General study results and limits: Highly shared sequence variants in one cluster were likely a sequencing artifact.

Use of 60 Vbeta and 13 Jbeta primers characterized the PCR. Here immunoSEQ multiplex PCR was the method, and the copy in TCRdb shows in-frame clones only, minus some. Altogether 150,000 to 200,000 clones are present, 68% being singletons, with the ten largest covering less than 1.5%. In the case of this clone: The antigen is not known.

The sample was PBMCs. The V and J genes are TRBV28 and TRBJ2-3; 7 bases agree with TRBD1. The receptor was derived from a man aged 45-65 years in good health and CMV-seronegative. The CDR3 loop is CASILNRGKGTDTQYF. The CDR3 DNA sequence: TGTGCCAGCATCCTGAACAGGGGAAAGGGCACAGATACGCAGTATTTT.